This TCR beta chain is drawn from a study of T-cell reconstitution after alpha-beta-depleted transplantation in children. Study outcomes and limitations: Among T cells one year after transplant, newly produced cells accounted for most counts and diversity. Roughly two months post-transplant, alpha-beta T cells reportedly originated from several hundred graft clones that had expanded. At day 60, the high TCRbeta diversity found in some patients originated from recipient T cells and thymic progenitors that had survived.

This clonotype has a count of ten or more. As yet, its antigen is unknown. Preparation of the TCRbeta library was carried out with unique molecular identifiers. TCRdb processed the PCR reads anew with MiXCR; each CDR3 protein has one entry. The sample includes around 270,000 distinct CDR3 sequences, over 9% of them seen just once. The CDR3 contains 14 residues. From germline, CDR1 is SGHTA and CDR2 FQGNSA. V lost 7 bases, J lost 4 bases, and 5 bases stayed unmatched. Material: PBMCs, obtained before TCRalphabeta/CD19-depleted stem cell transplant. This clonotype originated in a boy under two years old with acute myeloid leukemia, due to receive a stem cell transplant. This chain connects TRBV7-2 to TRBJ2-2; TRBD1 matches 8 bases. For the CDR3, the DNA is TGTGCCAGCACAGGGGGCGCTGGCACCGGGGAGCTGTTTTTT. It yields the protein CASTGGAGTGELFF.